The 19 T cell receptor beta chains reported below all come from one sample, sequenced in a study of technical replicates of blood from a handful of donors. TCRdb's table, derived via immunoSEQ multiplex PCR, lists solely in-frame clones and lacks some. This table has some 80,000 clones, about 96% appearing once. The sequenced material came from T cells isolated from PBMCs. The receptor source for this set is a human donor in good health.

V gene TRBV5-4 combines with J gene TRBJ1-2, with D unresolved. CDR3 length: 14 residues. Trimming stripped 4 bases from V and 8 bases from J, with 18 bases between. Germline assignment: CDR1 SGHNT and CDR2 YYREEE (reference sequence). CDR3 in amino acids: CASSRPGLGSGYTF. DNA of the CDR3: TGTGCCAGCAGCCGTCCCGGACTGGGCAGCGGCTACACCTTC.

The rearrangement joins TRBV6-1 to TRBJ2-7, with TRBD2 identical over 8 bases. Germline lookup yields CDR1 MNHNS and CDR2 SASEGT. Losses at the gene ends were 3 bases for V and 7 bases for J; bases not matched to a gene: 11. The CDR3 covers 15 residues. CDR3 in amino acids: CASSEGREGLKEQYF. As DNA, the CDR3 is TGTGCCAGCAGTGAGGGACGGGAGGGCCTAAAAGAGCAGTACTTC.

The chain couples TRBV6-1 to TRBJ1-5; 8 bases line up with TRBD1. This CDR3 has 15 amino acids. Losses at the gene ends were 7 bases for V and 4 bases for J; bases not matched to a gene: 9. Germline V gene lookup returns CDR1 MNHNS and CDR2 SASEGT. As DNA, the CDR3 is TGTGCCAGCACCAGTGGCAGGGGGCTAAATCAGCCCCAGCATTTT. Residues: CASTSGRGLNQPQHF.

The V gene is TRBV2, the J gene TRBJ2-2; no clear D. The CDR3 has 14 residues. Germline assignment: CDR1 SNHLY and CDR2 FYNNEI. The germline V and J ends were trimmed by 8 bases and 0 bases, with 10 bases remaining between them. CDR3 loop: CASVVQPNTGELFF. The CDR3, as DNA: TGTGCCAGCGTCGTACAGCCGAACACCGGGGAGCTGTTTTTT.

This chain links TRBV4-1 with TRBJ1-2, with TRBD1 matching 8 bases. Germline V gene sequence: CDR1 MGHRA, CDR2 YSYEKL. V was pared by 4 bases and J by 4 bases, with 5 bases of the junction left unmatched. The CDR3 runs 14 residues. CDR3 sequence reads: CASSPTGAGYGYTF. CDR3 coding DNA: TGCGCCAGCAGCCCGACAGGGGCTGGCTATGGCTACACCTTC.

This chain joins TRBV18 and TRBJ2-1; D is ambiguous. Germline V lookup: CDR1 KGHSH, CDR2 LQKENI. V gave up 3 bases and J gave up 0 bases, with 12 bases separating them. This CDR3 region has 16 residues. In nucleotides, the CDR3 is TGTGCCAGCTCACCCCAGCAGGTAAACTCCTACAATGAGCAGTTCTTC. It encodes CASSPQQVNSYNEQFF.

The chain employs TRBV30 and TRBJ1-2; possibly TRBD1 for D (5 bases). Per the germline V gene, CDR1 is GTSNPN and CDR2 is SVGIG (reference sequence). Trimming cost V 5 bases and J 8 bases, with 18 bases left between them. The CDR3 has 13 amino acids. The chain's CDR3 is CAWDRGEAQGYTF. CDR3 in DNA: TGTGCCTGGGATAGAGGGGAGGCGCAGGGCTACACCTTC. Full variable domain (remainder filled in from reference TRBV30 and TRBJ1-2): SQTIHQWPATLVQPVGSPLSLECTVEGTSNPNLYWYRQAAGRGLQLLFYSVGIGQISSEVPQNLSASRPQDRQFILSSKKLLLSDSGFYLCAWDRGEAQGYTFGSGTRLTVV.

The V and J genes are TRBV19 and TRBJ1-1, with D hard to call. This CDR3 has 15 residues. Germline CDR1 and CDR2: LNHDA and SQIVND (reference sequence). V dropped 5 bases and J dropped 4 bases, with 17 bases sitting between them. The CDR3 bases are TGTGCCAGTAGTGCCCGGCCGGGCGGGAGCACTGAAGCTTTCTTT. This translates into CASSARPGGSTEAFF. The complete variable domain, with remaining parts taken from reference TRBV19 and TRBJ1-1, reads DGGITQSPKYLFRKEGQNVTLSCEQNLNHDAMYWYRQDPGQGLRLIYYSQIVNDFQKGDIAEGYSVSREKKESFPLTVTSAQKNPTAFYLCASSARPGGSTEAFFGQGTRLTVV.

This sequence joins TRBV11-3 and TRBJ1-1; TRBD1 matches 8 bases. Losses at the gene ends were 7 bases for V and 0 bases for J; bases not matched to a gene: 10. Germline CDR1 SGHNT, CDR2 YENEEA. This CDR3 comprises 16 residues. The CDR3 spells CASTLGGQGLNTEAFF. The CDR3 DNA reads as TGTGCCAGCACCCTAGGCGGACAGGGATTGAACACTGAAGCTTTCTTT.

The rearrangement joins TRBV5-1 to TRBJ2-7, with D hard to call. Germline CDR1 SGHRS, CDR2 YFSETQ. The V and J ends lost 0 bases and 4 bases respectively, with 2 bases between them. The CDR3 contains 11 residues. The CDR3 loop is CASSLAYEQYF. The DNA for the CDR3 is TGCGCCAGCAGCTTGGCTTACGAGCAGTACTTC.

The DNA for the CDR3 is TGTGCCAGCCGTTACTCTGGAAACACCATATATTTT. Translation: CASRYSGNTIYF. The chain links TRBV25-1 to TRBJ1-3; no clear D. There are 12 residues in the CDR3. Trimming took off 8 bases at V and 0 bases at J, with 5 bases between the two ends. Germline V gene data show CDR1 as MGHDK and CDR2 as SYGVNS.

The rearrangement joins TRBV2 to TRBJ2-7; 8 nucleotides match TRBD2. This CDR3 region has 14 residues. V dropped 7 bases and J dropped 6; count of bases not matched to a gene: 11. Germline loops: CDR1 SNHLY, CDR2 FYNNEI. The CDR3: CASTTEGLVFEQYF. CDR3 DNA: TGTGCCAGCACTACAGAGGGACTAGTTTTCGAGCAGTACTTC.

The chain recombines TRBV7-2 with TRBJ1-2, with TRBD1 as a possible D gene (5 bases). The CDR3 is 15 residues long. Germline CDR1 SGHTA, CDR2 FQGNSA. V lost 2 bases to trimming and J lost 0 bases, with 10 bases between them. CDR3 bases: TGTGCCAGCAGCTTAAAAGGGGAATCTAACTATGGCTACACCTTC. It specifies CASSLKGESNYGYTF.

The chain combines TRBV7-2 with TRBJ2-7; 13 bases align to TRBD2. This CDR3 has 15 residues. With 2 bases clipped from V and 4 bases from J, the junction kept 2 bases outside the gene matches. Looked up from germline, CDR1 is SGHTA and CDR2 is FQGNSA. In nucleotides, the CDR3 is TGTGCCAGCAGCTTAAAGACTAGCGGGAGGTACGAGCAGTACTTC. The encoded protein is CASSLKTSGRYEQYF.

This clone showed up just once. This chain uses TRBV2 with TRBJ2-5; maybe TRBD2 (6 bases). V was cut by 4 bases and J by 2 bases, with 11 bases left in between. This CDR3 is built from 14 residues. The V gene's germline CDR1 is SNHLY and CDR2 FYNNEI. The CDR3 bases are TGTGCCAGCAGTGTAGGGGCGGGACAAGAGACCCAGTACTTC. Amino acid sequence: CASSVGAGQETQYF.

The V gene is TRBV19, the J gene TRBJ1-1, with D maybe TRBD1 (5 bases). CDR3 length equals 13 residues. The germline V and J ends were trimmed by 0 bases and 4 bases, with 6 bases remaining between them. The V gene's germline CDR1 is LNHDA and CDR2 SQIVND (reference sequence). CDR3 nucleotide sequence: TGTGCCAGTAGTATAGATAGGGGCACTGAAGCTTTCTTT. Translation: CASSIDRGTEAFF.

The CDR3 DNA is TGTGCCAGCAGCCGACAGGGGTCGAACACTGAAGCTTTCTTT. Its translation is CASSRQGSNTEAFF. The V and J genes are TRBV7-9 and TRBJ1-1, with 8 bases that match TRBD1. The CDR3 runs 14 residues. Germline loops: CDR1 SEHNR, CDR2 FQNEAQ (reference sequence). The V gene end was trimmed by 5 bases and the J gene end by 1 base; junction bases not matched to a gene: 3.

The chain is built from TRBV21-1 and TRBJ1-1; the DNA was not compared with TRBD1, the D call given in the table. TRBV21-1 is classified as a pseudogene. This CDR3 is 15 amino acids long. The CDR3 DNA follows: TGTGCCAGCTCCGCGGGGACAGGTGGGAACACTGAAGCTTTCTTT. Translating gives CASSAGTGGNTEAFF.

The chain joins TRBV5-5 to TRBJ2-1; possible D gene TRBD2, 6 bases. V gave up 2 bases and J gave up 4 bases, with 13 bases separating them. Germline V lookup: CDR1 SGHKS, CDR2 YYEKEE (reference sequence). CDR3 length: 15 amino acids. In DNA, the CDR3 is TGTGCCAGCAGCTTAACGGGACTCCAATACAATGAGCAGTTCTTC. Translating gives CASSLTGLQYNEQFF.